Detailed here is one T cell receptor (beta chain). What it recognizes is unknown. The entry originates in a study of circulating and synovial CD4+ cells in juvenile arthritis. Study-wide results and limits: CPL and bulk CD4 samples differed at least tenfold in T cell genomes. Circulating pathogenic-like lymphocytes shared a substantially higher fraction of CDR3 sequences with synovium than bulk blood.

Germline CDR1 reads MDHEN; CDR2 reads SYDVKM. This CDR3 comprises 16 residues. Unmatched junction bases numbered 8, after V lost 4 bases and J lost 2 bases. The protocol was immunoSEQ multiplex PCR, while the TCRdb copy is restricted to in-frame clones and leaves out a portion. Here the sample spans tens of thousands of clones, 90% to 95% being singletons. The rearrangement links TRBV28 to TRBJ2-3; 8 nucleotides match TRBD2. This receptor was taken from a human donor with juvenile idiopathic arthritis. Sequenced material: CD4+ T cells from blood. The CDR3 spells CASSSPSGGSTDTQYF. CDR3 DNA: TGTGCCAGCAGTTCCCCCAGCGGGGGTTCCACAGATACGCAGTATTTT.